This TCR beta chain was sequenced during a study of cytomegalovirus exposure and HLA in healthy donors. About this clone itself: The antigen remains unidentified.

It was the roughly 130-subject validation cohort, separate from the approximately 700-subject first cohort, to which the donors belonged. Notes on the study in general: A few CMV-associated chains proved CMV antigen-specific in vitro. Most TCR sequences were seen very rarely across donors, but some public TCRs occurred in many. According to the study, roughly 180 TCR beta chains were cytomegalovirus-associated.

The repertoire was sequenced with immunoSEQ multiplex PCR; TCRdb's copy has only in-frame clones and lacks some. Among about 180,000 clones listed, approximately 89% were seen once. The CDR3 runs to 13 residues. The V and J ends lost 7 bases and 0 bases respectively, with 10 bases between them. Per the germline V gene, CDR1 is MNHNS and CDR2 is SASEGT. This receptor was identified in a man aged 18 to 35 in good health and CMV-seropositive. The chain has TRBV6-1 and TRBJ2-7, with D perhaps matching TRBD1 (6 bases). Sequenced material: PBMCs. CDR3 nucleotides: TGTGCCAGCAAAGACAGGTTCTCCTACGAGCAGTACTTC. Encoded protein: CASKDRFSYEQYF.